A single sample is the source of the 18 T cell receptor beta chains below, sequenced in a study of CD8 T cells in Susac syndrome. Reverse transcription of about 0.45 to 1 ug RNA was performed with random hexamers. TCRdb reprocessed the immunoSEQ multiplex PCR reads with MiXCR, giving one entry per CDR3 protein. In the table there are approximately 46,000 distinct CDR3 sequences, more than 85% of which are singletons. What was sequenced was CD8+ T cells from PBMCs. The receptors were gathered from a human donor in good health.

V and J are TRBV12-3 or TRBV12-4 and TRBJ2-4, with 7 bases lining up with TRBD1. The CDR3 length is 15 residues. Trimming took 2 bases from V and 6 from J; bases not matched to a gene: 7. The CDR3 loop is CASSLRDSQLNIQYF. The CDR3 DNA sequence: TGTGCCAGCAGTTTAAGGGACAGTCAGTTAAACATTCAGTACTTC.

This clonotype has only a few counts. This chain links TRBV4-3 with TRBJ2-1; the match to TRBD2 covers 11 bases. After removal of 2 bases from V and 1 base from J, the junction contained 13 bases not matched to a gene. CDR1 is LGHNA and CDR2 is YSLEER in the germline V gene. The CDR3 spans 20 residues. The CDR3 DNA follows: TGCGCCAGCAGCCAAAACCTGGGACTAGCGGAGGAGGGATCCTACAATGAGCAGTTCTTC. Its translation is CASSQNLGLAEEGSYNEQFF.

This clonotype was observed a single time. The V and J genes are TRBV4-1 and TRBJ2-7; D tentatively reads TRBD1 or TRBD2 (5 bases each). The CDR3 is 15 residues long. Germline loops: CDR1 MGHRA, CDR2 YSYEKL. V was cut by 1 base and J by 4 bases, with 14 bases left in between. The CDR3 sequence: CASSQGQQGEYEQYF. The CDR3 nucleotides are TGCGCCAGCAGCCAAGGACAGCAGGGAGAATACGAGCAGTACTTC.

The CDR3 loop is CASSPTPGDQGYEKLFF. The CDR3 DNA follows: TGTGCCAGTAGTCCTACCCCGGGGGACCAGGGCTATGAAAAACTGTTTTTT. This chain uses TRBV19 with TRBJ1-4, with a weak D call TRBD1 (5 bases). Trimming took off 5 bases at V and 6 bases at J, with 22 bases between the two ends. CDR3 length: 17 amino acids. The germline V gene has CDR1 LNHDA and CDR2 SQIVND (reference sequence).

This clonotype appeared a single time. The chain couples TRBV30 to TRBJ2-7; D gene uncertain. The V gene lost 2 bases and the J gene lost 2 bases, with 7 bases spanning the gap. Germline V CDR1 and CDR2: GTSNPN, SVGIG (reference sequence). The CDR3 runs to 12 residues. CDR3: CAWSSAAYEQYF. The CDR3 DNA follows: TGTGCCTGGAGTAGTGCAGCCTACGAGCAGTACTTC.

V is TRBV2 and J is TRBJ1-2; the D gene is possibly TRBD1 (5 bases). Germline V gene sequence: CDR1 SNHLY, CDR2 FYNNEI. V was clipped by 6 bases and J by 4 bases, with 18 bases between them. CDR3 length: 15 amino acids. The CDR3 spells CASSVMSREAYGYTF. The DNA of the CDR3 is TGTGCCAGCAGCGTAATGTCCAGGGAAGCCTATGGCTACACCTTC.

V gene TRBV29-1 combines with J gene TRBJ1-1, with D unclear. Germline CDR1 reads SQVTM; CDR2 reads ANQGSEA. The length of the CDR3 is 12 residues. The V gene lost 5 bases and the J gene lost 3 bases, with 10 bases spanning the gap. CDR3 sequence reads: CSVRRLDTEAFF. The CDR3 DNA follows: TGCAGCGTTCGGCGCCTAGACACTGAAGCTTTCTTT.

The V call is TRBV29-1, the J call TRBJ2-1; D possibly uses TRBD1 or TRBD2 (5 bases each). This CDR3 is built from 14 residues. Germline V gives CDR1 SQVTM, CDR2 ANQGSEA. V lost 7 bases to trimming and J lost 9 bases, with 22 bases between them. CDR3 in DNA: TGCAGCGCACCTTGGGGCCCTAGCCAGGGTGAGCAGTTCTTC. As protein: CSAPWGPSQGEQFF.

This clonotype has only a few counts. The chain recombines TRBV11-2 with TRBJ2-1; D is unclear. V was clipped by 0 bases and J by 0 bases, with 12 bases between them. The CDR3 has 17 residues. Looked up from germline, CDR1 is SGHAT and CDR2 is FQNNGV. Here the CDR3 DNA reads TGTGCCAGCAGCTTAGATCGGCGTTTAAGCTCCTACAATGAGCAGTTCTTC. It encodes CASSLDRRLSSYNEQFF. Variable domain in full (rest from reference TRBV11-2 and TRBJ2-1): EAGVAQSPRYKIIEKRQSVAFWCNPISGHATLYWYQQILGQGPKLLIQFQNNGVVDDSQLPKDRFSAERLKGVDSTLKIQPAKLEDSAVYLCASSLDRRLSSYNEQFFGPGTRLTVL.

The chain employs TRBV29-1 and TRBJ1-2; tentatively, D is TRBD1 (5 bases). V was pared by 0 bases and J by 8 bases, with 16 bases between. CDR3 length: 14 residues. Germline CDR1 is SQVTM and CDR2 is ANQGSEA. This chain's CDR3 is CSVEDGIGGGGYTF. The CDR3 region has the DNA TGCAGCGTTGAAGATGGGATCGGGGGTGGCGGCTACACCTTC.

The V gene is TRBV30, the J gene TRBJ1-5; possible D gene TRBD1, 5 bases. This CDR3 is 13 amino acids long. The germline V gene encodes CDR1 GTSNPN and CDR2 SVGIG (reference sequence). V was cut by 5 bases and J by 7 bases, with 15 bases left in between. CDR3: CAWGHGTRQPQHF. As DNA, the CDR3 is TGTGCCTGGGGGCATGGGACGCGGCAGCCCCAGCATTTT.

The chain joins TRBV4-1 to TRBJ1-1; maybe TRBD1 (5 bases). This CDR3 spans 13 amino acids. V shed 3 bases and J shed 2 bases, with 7 bases lying between them. Germline V gene lookup returns CDR1 MGHRA and CDR2 YSYEKL. CDR3 nucleotide sequence: TGCGCCAGCAGCCAGACAGTTAACACTGAAGCTTTCTTT. Protein: CASSQTVNTEAFF.

The rearrangement uses TRBV7-9 and TRBJ2-7; perhaps D is TRBD1 or TRBD2 (5 bases each). Per germline, CDR1 SEHNR and CDR2 FQNEAQ (reference sequence). This CDR3 region has 17 residues. The V end was cut by 4 bases, the J end by 1 base, with 20 bases between. The CDR3 region has the DNA TGTGCCAGCAGCTCCACAGACCGGGACCGAGCTTCCTACGAGCAGTACTTC. This encodes CASSSTDRDRASYEQYF.

The rearrangement links TRBV2 to TRBJ2-1; D unresolved. Between the trimmed V and J ends, which lost 2 bases and 5 bases, there was a span of 4 bases. CDR3 length: 12 amino acids. From germline, CDR1 is SNHLY and CDR2 FYNNEI. CDR3 in DNA: TGTGCCAGCAGTGAAAAGGACAATGAGCAGTTCTTC. Its protein product is CASSEKDNEQFF.

The chain employs TRBV7-9 and TRBJ1-1; a weak D match, TRBD1 (6 bases). The V end lost 9 bases, the J end lost 0 bases, and 11 bases lay between the germline ends. Germline CDR1 reads SEHNR; CDR2 reads FQNEAQ (reference sequence). The CDR3 loop spans 13 amino acids. CDR3 coding DNA: TGTGCCAGTGGGGGACAAGTGAACACTGAAGCTTTCTTT. This gives the protein CASGGQVNTEAFF.

The chain has TRBV7-9 and TRBJ2-1; D remains unclear. CDR1 SEHNR and CDR2 FQNEAQ come from the germline V gene (reference sequence). V was clipped by 5 bases and J by 12 bases, with 11 bases between them. The CDR3 sequence is 11 residues long. The CDR3 sequence is CASSLISGQFF. In nucleotides, the CDR3 is TGTGCCAGCAGCCTAATAAGTGGGCAGTTCTTC.

V gene TRBV20-1 combines with J gene TRBJ2-7, with 7 positions matching TRBD1. Germline CDR1 reads DFQATT; CDR2 reads SNEGSKA (reference sequence). The CDR3 contains 14 residues. With V trimmed by 0 bases and J by 5 bases, 7 bases remained unmatched. CDR3 coding DNA: TGCAGTGCTAGAGAACTCGACAGGGAGAACGAGCAGTACTTC. This codes for CSARELDRENEQYF.

This chain connects TRBV7-6 to TRBJ1-1, with D perhaps TRBD1 (6 bases). CDR1 is SGHVS and CDR2 is FNYEAQ in the germline V gene. The CDR3 runs 15 residues. V was trimmed by 1 base and J by 0 bases, leaving 9 bases between them. The CDR3, as DNA: TGTGCCAGCAGCTTAGACAGGGCAATGAACACTGAAGCTTTCTTT. Protein sequence: CASSLDRAMNTEAFF.